A single T cell receptor (beta chain) is shown here with its context. This clone was detected only once. The clone's antigen remains unknown. The record has no base qualities; no much larger clone is one base away. The cysteine opens and the phenylalanine closes a CDR3 of 15 amino acids. Solely the CDR3 DNA is kept, with 45 bases framed from the first base. The germline V gene gives CDR1 as LGHNT and CDR2 as FRNRAP. Trimming removed 7 bases from V and 5 bases from J, leaving 17 bases between the germline ends. The data are from a study of immunodeficiency (dated by TCRdb to about 2019). In terms of the full investigation: To search for oligoclonality and VDJ recombination defects, the researchers carried out a repertoire analysis.

Genomic DNA was extracted using the QIAamp DNA Blood Mini Kit and was submitted for immunoSEQ repertoire analysis. CDR3 regions were amplified by multiplex PCR from a standard quantity of genomic DNA template. An Illumina platform was used to sequence the PCR products. The paper's data handling went like this. Alignment of sequences was done against a reference, and the V, D and J gene definitions came from IMGT. Closely related sequences were merged by a nearest-neighbor clustering algorithm so that PCR and sequencing errors were removed. V, D and J usage was analyzed in productive unique and total sequences using ImmunoSEQ Analyzer tools and R version 3.6.1. Not all clones reach the TCRdb copy of this immuneACCESS table, which keeps in-frame sequences only. Checked studies attribute under half of the gap to unresolved V genes and leave the rest unexplained. V and J calls and clone size are given by that table; D and trimming were obtained from the DNA. Counted in this sample were about a thousand clones; around 90% of them appeared once. About 1.8% of the sample comes from the top ten.

CD3+CD4+ T cells were sorted from fresh PBMCs before TCR sequencing. Overall study outcomes, separate from this receptor: CD4+ T cell V-J pairing and productive entropy appeared similar between patients and controls. Severe oligoclonality, as judged by top-100 and total clonotype frequencies, was observed in patient CD8+ T cells but not in patient CD4+ T cells. In the entropy comparisons of patients against healthy controls, patients were shown as n=3 (open circles), and an effect of thymic development was suggested only as a possibility.

The receptor chain draws on TRBV12-5 and TRBJ2-2; a tentative D match to TRBD2 spans 5 bases. This sequence was found in a female donor. The sequencing sample was made of CD4+ T cells from blood. The nucleotides are TGTGCTAGTGAGGTTTTAGGGAGTAGTACCGGGGAGCTGTTTTTT. It specifies CASEVLGSSTGELFF.